This T cell receptor (beta chain) was observed in a study of blood T cell repertoires in COVID-19. Profiling relied on immunoSEQ multiplex PCR, and the TCRdb table lists in-frame clones only, not all of them. The data hold 250,000 to 300,000 clones, with 65% to 90% observed a single time. The CDR3 contains 19 residues. V lost 1 base, J lost 0 bases, and 13 bases stayed unmatched. Germline values: CDR1 SGHRS, CDR2 YFSETQ. The specimen was peripheral blood. The rearrangement links TRBV5-1 to TRBJ1-5, with 7 bases lining up with TRBD1. This receptor was identified in a man in his fifties with active or convalescent COVID-19. This CDR3 reads CASSLINGQALYSNQPQHF. The CDR3 coding sequence is TGCGCCAGCAGCTTGATCAACGGACAGGCCCTATATAGCAATCAGCCCCAGCATTTT.